This entry lists 25 T cell receptor beta chains sequenced from one sample in a study of T cell changes during pregnancy in multiple sclerosis. Here immunoSEQ multiplex PCR was the method, and the copy in TCRdb shows in-frame clones only, minus some. The table includes around 95,000 clones, 92% detected once. The starting material was peripheral blood, obtained after pregnancy. These receptors originate from a female donor in good health, enrolled as a control in a pregnancy study.

V is TRBV7-2 and J is TRBJ2-1; D ambiguous. Trimming removed 7 bases at V and 2 bases at J, with 12 bases between. Germline CDR1 reads SGHTA; CDR2 reads FQGNSA. This CDR3 is built from 14 residues. This CDR3 is CASMRSAAYNEQFF. DNA for the CDR3: TGTGCCAGCATGCGGAGCGCGGCCTACAATGAGCAGTTCTTC.

This chain uses TRBV18 with TRBJ1-2; 8 nucleotides align to TRBD1. The CDR3 is made up of 15 amino acids. The V segment lost 4 bases and the J segment 7 bases; nucleotides outside the gene matches: 11. Germline loops: CDR1 KGHSH, CDR2 LQKENI. CDR3 protein: CASSQIPDRAGGYTF. The DNA of the CDR3 is TGTGCCAGCTCACAAATCCCGGACAGGGCTGGTGGCTACACCTTC.

This clone was counted once. CDR3 coding DNA: TGTGCCAGCAGTGGGCTAGCGATCAATGAGCAGTTCTTC. This codes for CASSGLAINEQFF. This sequence joins TRBV2 and TRBJ2-1; possible D gene TRBD2, 6 bases. V lost 4 bases, J lost 6 bases, and 10 bases lay in between. CDR3 length: 13 residues. Looked up from germline, CDR1 is SNHLY and CDR2 is FYNNEI.

This chain joins TRBV20-1 and TRBJ1-2; D gene unclear. Germline V gene sequence: CDR1 DFQATT, CDR2 SNEGSKA (reference sequence). The CDR3 spans 11 residues. Trimming took 0 bases from V and 4 from J, leaving 3 bases between them. CDR3 bases: TGCAGTGCTAGAGATCGCTATGGCTACACCTTC. Translation gives CSARDRYGYTF.

This chain uses TRBV5-6 with TRBJ2-7, with TRBD2 matching over 8 bases. This CDR3 is built from 15 residues. V shed 0 bases, J shed 2 bases, and the junction held 4 bases outside the gene matches. Germline CDR1 and CDR2: SGHDT and YYEEEE. The CDR3 DNA reads as TGTGCCAGCAGCTTGGTACGGGGGGGTACCTACGAGCAGTACTTC. Amino acid sequence: CASSLVRGGTYEQYF. The whole variable domain, remainder taken from reference TRBV5-6 and TRBJ2-7, is DAGVTQSPTHLIKTRGQQVTLRCSPKSGHDTVSWYQQALGQGPQFIFQYYEEEERQRGNFPDRFSGHQFPNYSSELNVNALLLGDSALYLCASSLVRGGTYEQYFGPGTRLTVT.

This chain connects TRBV6-1 to TRBJ2-1; 9 bases match TRBD1. CDR3 length: 15 residues. Germline CDR1 MNHNS, CDR2 SASEGT. V lost 5 bases and J lost 1; bases outside the gene matches: 3. This CDR3 reads CASSPGTGSYNEQFF. CDR3 bases: TGTGCCAGCAGTCCCGGGACAGGGTCCTACAATGAGCAGTTCTTC.

The rearrangement links TRBV28 to TRBJ1-2; D not certain. The germline V gene encodes CDR1 MDHEN and CDR2 SYDVKM. Trimming took off 8 bases at V and 4 bases at J, with 17 bases between the two ends. The CDR3 has 14 residues. In nucleotides, the CDR3 is TGTGCCAGCGGGAGCGGGTATTGGTCCTATGGCTACACCTTC. This gives the protein CASGSGYWSYGYTF.

The J gene is TRBJ2-7, the V gene TRBV27; possible D gene TRBD1, 5 bases. The CDR3 contains 13 residues. Trimming took 5 bases from V and 4 from J, leaving 12 bases between them. CDR1 is MNHEY and CDR2 is SMNVEV in the germline V gene (reference sequence). CDR3 residues: CASSADRLYEQYF. CDR3 DNA: TGTGCCAGCAGTGCTGACAGATTATACGAGCAGTACTTC.

This rearrangement joins TRBV7-6 to TRBJ2-7; TRBD1 aligns across 7 bases. The V segment lost 2 bases and the J segment 3 bases; nucleotides outside the gene matches: 4. The CDR3 sequence is 14 residues long. Germline-derived CDR1 and CDR2 are SGHVS and FNYEAQ. CDR3 amino acids: CASSLMGQLYEQYF. The CDR3 DNA follows: TGTGCCAGCAGCTTAATGGGACAGCTCTACGAGCAGTACTTC.

This clone appeared once. The chain couples TRBV18 to TRBJ2-7; 7 bases align to TRBD1. The junction had 6 bases not matched to a gene; V was cut back by 1 base and J by 3 bases. Germline CDR1 reads KGHSH; CDR2 reads LQKENI. This CDR3 has 15 amino acids. The CDR3 loop is CASSPRQGTGYEQYF. As DNA, the CDR3 is TGTGCCAGCTCACCACGACAGGGTACAGGCTACGAGCAGTACTTC.

This clone was counted only a few times. The J gene is TRBJ1-1, the V gene TRBV7-9, with 9 nucleotides matching TRBD1. V dropped 7 bases and J dropped 3; count of bases not matched to a gene: 6. Germline loops: CDR1 SEHNR, CDR2 FQNEAQ (reference sequence). This CDR3 has 14 amino acids. The DNA of the CDR3 is TGTGCCAGCATCGGGACAGGGAAGGACACTGAAGCTTTCTTT. Amino acids: CASIGTGKDTEAFF.

V and J are TRBV29-1 and TRBJ2-3, with a tentative D call TRBD2 (5 bases). The germline CDR1 and CDR2 sequences are SQVTM and ANQGSEA. V was clipped by 3 bases and J by 6 bases, with 13 bases between them. The CDR3 is 13 amino acids. The CDR3 spells CSVDGGWRDTQYF. The CDR3 region has the DNA TGCAGCGTTGATGGCGGGTGGAGGGATACGCAGTATTTT.

CDR3 DNA: TGCGCCAGCAGCCAAGGGACAGTCTCCTACGAGCAGTACTTC. Protein sequence: CASSQGTVSYEQYF. This chain connects TRBV5-1 to TRBJ2-7, with 7 bases that match TRBD1. V lost 4 bases, J lost 0 bases, and 4 bases stayed unmatched. Germline V gives CDR1 SGHRS, CDR2 YFSETQ. This CDR3 has 14 residues.

Here the CDR3 DNA reads TGTGCCAGCAGCCGAGTGGACTTACAAGAGACCCAGTACTTC. This codes for CASSRVDLQETQYF. The gene calls are TRBV5-6 and TRBJ2-5; perhaps TRBD2 as D (5 bases). The CDR3 has 14 residues. The V and J ends lost 4 bases and 2 bases respectively, with 12 bases between them. From germline, CDR1 is SGHDT and CDR2 YYEEEE.

The chain links TRBV19 to TRBJ2-2; weak D call: TRBD2 (6 bases). Trimming shortened V by 7 bases and J by 1 base, and 10 bases separated the two germline ends. The CDR3 runs to 14 residues. CDR1 is LNHDA and CDR2 is SQIVND in the germline V gene (reference sequence). CDR3 in amino acids: CASNSRGNTGELFF. The DNA of the CDR3 is TGTGCCAGTAATTCGCGGGGGAACACCGGGGAGCTGTTTTTT.

This clone was found a few times. This chain uses TRBV28 with TRBJ2-1; 7 positions match TRBD1. The CDR3 has 15 amino acids. V was clipped by 1 base and J by 9 bases; unmatched bases: 9. Germline V lookup: CDR1 MDHEN, CDR2 SYDVKM. CDR3 coding DNA: TGTGCCAGCAGTTTATATTCAGGGGGTCGACTTGAGCAGTTCTTC. Its translation: CASSLYSGGRLEQFF.

V gene TRBV28 combines with J gene TRBJ2-7; D not certain. Trimming took off 7 bases at V and 7 bases at J, with 11 bases between the two ends. The CDR3 runs 11 residues. Germline assignment: CDR1 MDHEN and CDR2 SYDVKM. The CDR3 is CASTLGREQYF. CDR3 DNA: TGTGCCAGCACCCTCGGTCGTGAGCAGTACTTC.

The gene calls are TRBV6-5 and TRBJ2-7, with a possible D match to TRBD1 (5 bases). Trimming shortened V by 2 bases and J by 6 bases, and 8 bases separated the two germline ends. The germline V gene has CDR1 MNHEY and CDR2 SVGAGI. This CDR3 has 12 amino acids. The CDR3 DNA reads TGTGCCAGCAGTTACAGGGGAAGCGAGCAGTACTTC. Amino acids: CASSYRGSEQYF.

V and J are TRBV27 and TRBJ2-5, with TRBD2 matching 14 bases. Germline V CDR1 and CDR2: MNHEY, SMNVEV (reference sequence). V gave up 2 bases and J gave up 5 bases; unmatched junction bases: 4. There are 16 residues in the CDR3. The CDR3 spells CASSLRLAGGKETQYF. CDR3 DNA sequence: TGTGCCAGCAGTTTACGACTAGCGGGGGGGAAGGAGACCCAGTACTTC.

V and J are TRBV6-1 and TRBJ1-1; D is ambiguous. The V end was cut by 6 bases, the J end by 1 base, with 9 bases between. The CDR3 totals 13 residues. CDR1 and CDR2 from the germline V gene are MNHNS and SASEGT. Written as DNA, the CDR3 is TGTGCCAGCAGGCTTAACTGGAACACTGAAGCTTTCTTT. Protein: CASRLNWNTEAFF.

V and J are TRBV5-4 and TRBJ2-5; 8 bases match TRBD2. J lost 4 bases, V lost 2 bases, and 4 bases had no gene match. The CDR3 is 14 amino acids. The germline V gene encodes CDR1 SGHNT and CDR2 YYREEE (reference sequence). The CDR3 DNA follows: TGTGCCAGCAGCTTACGGGAGGGCCGAGAGACCCAGTACTTC. Translation: CASSLREGRETQYF.

This clone was detected a few times. The J gene is TRBJ1-5, the V gene TRBV7-9; 12 bases are shared with TRBD1. J lost 9 bases, V lost 5 bases, and 8 bases had no gene match. Germline V gives CDR1 SEHNR, CDR2 FQNEAQ (reference sequence). The CDR3 sequence is 15 residues long. CDR3 loop: CASSAGTGGRVPQHF. The CDR3 coding sequence is TGTGCCAGCAGCGCCGGGACAGGGGGCCGTGTGCCCCAGCATTTT.

This rearrangement joins TRBV7-9 to TRBJ2-1; D not resolved. The CDR3 has 15 residues. The V end was cut by 5 bases, the J end by 2 bases, with 13 bases between. Looked up from germline, CDR1 is SEHNR and CDR2 is FQNEAQ (reference sequence). The CDR3 reads CASSPPRSTYNEQFF. CDR3 nucleotide sequence: TGTGCCAGCAGCCCCCCTCGGTCCACCTACAATGAGCAGTTCTTC.

This clone occurred once. In nucleotides, the CDR3 is TGTGCCAGCAGTTTAGTGTTTTTCAGGGAGGGTTCAACTAATGAAAAACTGTTTTTT. Its protein product is CASSLVFFREGSTNEKLFF. This chain links TRBV27 with TRBJ1-4; the D gene is possibly TRBD1 (5 bases). Germline CDR1 reads MNHEY; CDR2 reads SMNVEV (reference sequence). The V end was cut by 2 bases, the J end by 0 bases, with 19 bases between. The CDR3 is 19 amino acids.

The CDR3 DNA sequence: TGTGCCAGCAGTTACCGGCGTGGGGCGGAGACCTACGAGCAGTACTTC. Its protein product is CASSYRRGAETYEQYF. The V call is TRBV6-5, the J call TRBJ2-7, with a possible D match to TRBD1 (5 bases). V shed 2 bases and J shed 2 bases, with 16 bases lying between them. CDR1 is MNHEY and CDR2 is SVGAGI in the germline V gene. This CDR3 contains 16 residues.